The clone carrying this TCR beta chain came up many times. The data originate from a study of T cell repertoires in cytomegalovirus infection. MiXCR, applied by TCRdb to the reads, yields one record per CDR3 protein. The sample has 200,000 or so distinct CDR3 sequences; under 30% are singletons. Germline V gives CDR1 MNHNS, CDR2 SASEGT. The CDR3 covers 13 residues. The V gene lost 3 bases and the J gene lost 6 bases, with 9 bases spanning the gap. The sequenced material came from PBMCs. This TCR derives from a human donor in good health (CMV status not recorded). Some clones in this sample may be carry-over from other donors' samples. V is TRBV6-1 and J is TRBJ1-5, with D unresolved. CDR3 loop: CASSDISPQPQHF. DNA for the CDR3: TGTGCCAGCAGTGATATTAGTCCTCAGCCCCAGCATTTT.